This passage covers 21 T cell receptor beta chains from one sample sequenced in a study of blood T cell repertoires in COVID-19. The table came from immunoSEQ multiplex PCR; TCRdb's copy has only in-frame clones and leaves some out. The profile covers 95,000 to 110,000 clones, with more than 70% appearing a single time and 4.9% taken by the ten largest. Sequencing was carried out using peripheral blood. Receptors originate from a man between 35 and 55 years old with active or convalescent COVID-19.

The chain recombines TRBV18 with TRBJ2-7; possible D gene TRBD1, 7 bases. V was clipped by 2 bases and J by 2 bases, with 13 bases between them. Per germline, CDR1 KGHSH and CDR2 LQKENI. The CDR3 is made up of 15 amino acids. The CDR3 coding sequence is TGTGCCAGCTCACCATATCAGGGGGGCGCCTACGAGCAGTACTTC. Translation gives CASSPYQGGAYEQYF.

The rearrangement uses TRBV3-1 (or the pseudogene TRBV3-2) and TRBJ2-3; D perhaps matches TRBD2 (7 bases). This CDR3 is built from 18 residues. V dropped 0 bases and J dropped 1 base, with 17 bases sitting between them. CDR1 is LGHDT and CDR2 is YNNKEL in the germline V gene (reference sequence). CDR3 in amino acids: CASSQDEGGVFGTDTQYF. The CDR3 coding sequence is TGTGCCAGCAGCCAAGATGAGGGGGGGGTTTTTGGCACAGATACGCAGTATTTT.

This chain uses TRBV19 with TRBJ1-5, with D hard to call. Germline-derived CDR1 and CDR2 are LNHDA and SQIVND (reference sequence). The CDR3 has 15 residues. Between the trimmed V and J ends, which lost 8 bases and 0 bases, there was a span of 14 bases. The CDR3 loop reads CASVWTGDSNQPQHF. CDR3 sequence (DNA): TGTGCCAGTGTTTGGACGGGAGATAGCAATCAGCCCCAGCATTTT.

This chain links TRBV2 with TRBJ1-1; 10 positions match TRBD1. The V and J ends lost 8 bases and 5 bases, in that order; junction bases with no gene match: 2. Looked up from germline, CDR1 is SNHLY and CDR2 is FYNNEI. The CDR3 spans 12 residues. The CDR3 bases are TGTGCCAGCCGGACAGGGGGAACTGAAGCTTTCTTT. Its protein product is CASRTGGTEAFF.

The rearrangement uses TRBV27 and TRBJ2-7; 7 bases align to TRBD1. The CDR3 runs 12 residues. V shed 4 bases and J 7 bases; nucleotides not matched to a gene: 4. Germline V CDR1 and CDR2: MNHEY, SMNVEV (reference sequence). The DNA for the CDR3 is TGTGCCAGCAGTTCAGGACAGGCGGAGCAGTACTTC. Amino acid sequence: CASSSGQAEQYF.

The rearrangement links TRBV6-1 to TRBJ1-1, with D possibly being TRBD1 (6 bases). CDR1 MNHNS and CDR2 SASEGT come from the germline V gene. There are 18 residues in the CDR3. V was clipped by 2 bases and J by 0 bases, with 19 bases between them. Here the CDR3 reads CASSELTGYPLLNTEAFF. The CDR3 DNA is TGTGCCAGCAGTGAACTAACAGGGTACCCCCTCCTGAACACTGAAGCTTTCTTT.

The chain's CDR3 is CASSTRDRDYTSWGGSYNEQFF. In DNA form, the CDR3 reads TGTGCCAGCAGCACCCGGGACAGGGACTATACTAGCTGGGGTGGTTCCTACAATGAGCAGTTCTTC. The gene calls are TRBV7-9 and TRBJ2-1; TRBD1 matches at 9 bases. In germline, CDR1 is SEHNR, CDR2 FQNEAQ (reference sequence). The CDR3 consists of 22 residues. The J segment lost 1 base and the V segment lost 5 bases, leaving 24 bases of the junction unmatched. Full variable domain (rest looked up from reference TRBV7-9 and TRBJ2-1): DTGVSQNPRHKITKRGQNVTFRCDPISEHNRLYWYRQTLGQGPEFLTYFQNEAQLEKSRLLSDRFSAERPKGSFSTLEIQRTEQGDSAMYLCASSTRDRDYTSWGGSYNEQFFGPGTRLTVL.

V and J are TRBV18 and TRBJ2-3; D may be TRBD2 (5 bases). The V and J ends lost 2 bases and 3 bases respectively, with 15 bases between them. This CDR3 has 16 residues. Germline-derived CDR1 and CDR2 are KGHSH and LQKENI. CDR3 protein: CASSPSVGTGTDTQYF. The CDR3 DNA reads TGTGCCAGCTCACCATCGGTTGGAACGGGGACAGATACGCAGTATTTT.

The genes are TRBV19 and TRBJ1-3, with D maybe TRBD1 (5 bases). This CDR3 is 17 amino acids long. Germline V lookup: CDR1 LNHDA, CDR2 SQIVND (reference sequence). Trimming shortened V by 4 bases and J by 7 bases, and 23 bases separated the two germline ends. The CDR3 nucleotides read TGTGCCAGTAGTACCAGACACCCAGGGAGGGAACGGAACACCATATATTTT. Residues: CASSTRHPGRERNTIYF.

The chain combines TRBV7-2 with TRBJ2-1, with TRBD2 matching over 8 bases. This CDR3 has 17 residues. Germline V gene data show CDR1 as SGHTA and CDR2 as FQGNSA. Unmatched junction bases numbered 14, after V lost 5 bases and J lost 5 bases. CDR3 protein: CASSPRPASGLNNEQFF. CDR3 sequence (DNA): TGTGCCAGCAGCCCACGGCCGGCTAGCGGGCTGAACAATGAGCAGTTCTTC.

The CDR3 DNA sequence: TGCAGTGCTAGTGGCACGGTTAGCAATCAGCCCCAGCATTTT. Translated, it gives CSASGTVSNQPQHF. The chain employs TRBV20-1 and TRBJ1-5; D gene unclear. The V gene's germline CDR1 is DFQATT and CDR2 SNEGSKA (reference sequence). Deletions cut 3 bases from V and 0 bases from J, with 9 bases between. This CDR3 contains 14 residues.

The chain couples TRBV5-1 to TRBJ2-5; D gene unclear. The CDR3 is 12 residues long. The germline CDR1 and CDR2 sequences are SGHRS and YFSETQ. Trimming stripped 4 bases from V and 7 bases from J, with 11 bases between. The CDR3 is CASSTTSGTQYF. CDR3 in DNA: TGCGCCAGCAGCACGACCTCGGGGACCCAGTACTTC.

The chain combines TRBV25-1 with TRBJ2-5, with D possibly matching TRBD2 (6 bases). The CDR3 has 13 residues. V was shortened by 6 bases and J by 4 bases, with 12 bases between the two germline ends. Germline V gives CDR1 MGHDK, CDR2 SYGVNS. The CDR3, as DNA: TGTGCCAGCAGGGCCCGGGAGAGAGAGACCCAGTACTTC. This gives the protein CASRARERETQYF.

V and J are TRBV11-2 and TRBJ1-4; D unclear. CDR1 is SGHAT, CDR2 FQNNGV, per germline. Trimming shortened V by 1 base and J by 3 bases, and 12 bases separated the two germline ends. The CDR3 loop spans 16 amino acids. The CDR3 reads CASSLGWTGANEKLFF. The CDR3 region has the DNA TGTGCCAGCAGCTTAGGGTGGACCGGGGCTAATGAAAAACTGTTTTTT.

CDR3 DNA sequence: TGTGCCAGCAGCTTGGCCAAGGCGGGAGTTTCCGGGGAGCTGTTTTTT. It yields the protein CASSLAKAGVSGELFF. This rearrangement joins TRBV5-4 to TRBJ2-2, with 7 nucleotides matching TRBD2. This CDR3 region has 16 residues. The trim removed 0 bases at V and 6 bases at J, leaving 8 bases unmatched. In germline, CDR1 is SGHNT, CDR2 YYREEE (reference sequence). The full variable domain, with the rest looked up from reference TRBV5-4 and TRBJ2-2, is ETGVTQSPTHLIKTRGQQVTLRCSSQSGHNTVSWYQQALGQGPQFIFQYYREEENGRGNFPPRFSGLQFPNYSSELNVNALELDDSALYLCASSLAKAGVSGELFFGEGSRLTVL.

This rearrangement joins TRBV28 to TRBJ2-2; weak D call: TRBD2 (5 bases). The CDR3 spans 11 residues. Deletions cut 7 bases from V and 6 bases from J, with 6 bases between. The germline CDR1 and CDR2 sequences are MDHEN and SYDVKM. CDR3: CASMRAGELFF. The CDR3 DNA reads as TGTGCCAGCATGAGGGCCGGGGAGCTGTTTTTT.

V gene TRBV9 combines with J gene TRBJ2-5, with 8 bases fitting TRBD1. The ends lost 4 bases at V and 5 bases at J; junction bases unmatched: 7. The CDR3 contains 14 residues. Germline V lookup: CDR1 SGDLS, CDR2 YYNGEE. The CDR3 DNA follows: TGTGCCAGCAGCTTTTCAGGGGGCATGGAGACCCAGTACTTC. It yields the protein CASSFSGGMETQYF.

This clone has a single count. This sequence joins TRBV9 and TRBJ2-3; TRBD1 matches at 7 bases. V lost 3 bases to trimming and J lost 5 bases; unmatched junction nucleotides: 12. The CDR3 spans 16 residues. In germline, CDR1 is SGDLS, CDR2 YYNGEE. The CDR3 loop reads CASSARRDSALDTQYF. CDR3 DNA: TGTGCCAGCAGCGCCCGACGGGACAGCGCCTTAGATACGCAGTATTTT.

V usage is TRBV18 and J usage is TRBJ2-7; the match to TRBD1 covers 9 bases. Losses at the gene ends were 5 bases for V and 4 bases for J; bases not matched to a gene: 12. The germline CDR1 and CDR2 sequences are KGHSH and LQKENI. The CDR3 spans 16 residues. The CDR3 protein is CASSVLSGTGQYEQYF. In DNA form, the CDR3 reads TGTGCCAGCTCAGTCCTATCCGGGACAGGGCAGTACGAGCAGTACTTC. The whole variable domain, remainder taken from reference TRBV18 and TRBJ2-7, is NAGVMQNPRHLVRRRGQEARLRCSPMKGHSHVYWYRQLPEEGLKFMVYLQKENIIDESGMPKERFSAEFPKEGPSILRIQQVVRGDSAAYFCASSVLSGTGQYEQYFGPGTRLTVT.

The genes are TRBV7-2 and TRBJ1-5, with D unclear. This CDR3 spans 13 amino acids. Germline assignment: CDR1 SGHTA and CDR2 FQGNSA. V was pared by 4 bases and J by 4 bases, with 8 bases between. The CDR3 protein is CASSSDPNQPQHF. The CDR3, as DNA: TGTGCCAGCAGCTCAGATCCGAATCAGCCCCAGCATTTT.

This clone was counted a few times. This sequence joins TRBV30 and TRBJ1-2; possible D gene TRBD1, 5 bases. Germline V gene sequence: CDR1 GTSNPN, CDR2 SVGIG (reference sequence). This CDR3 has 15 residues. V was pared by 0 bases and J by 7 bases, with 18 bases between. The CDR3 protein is CAWSVDTGVGGGYTF. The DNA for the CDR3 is TGTGCCTGGAGTGTAGACACGGGGGTAGGCGGTGGCTACACCTTC.